This T cell receptor beta chain was captured by sequencing in a study of cytomegalovirus exposure and HLA in healthy donors. Both 60 Vbeta primers and 13 Jbeta primers went into the PCR. The protocol was immunoSEQ multiplex PCR, while the TCRdb copy is restricted to in-frame clones and leaves out a portion. Of about 83,000 clones detected, 75% to 85% appear once; the ten largest clones hold around 2%. CDR3 length equals 15 residues. Germline V lookup: CDR1 SGHVS, CDR2 FQNEAQ. Trimming removed 1 base from V and 6 bases from J, with 13 bases in between. Study-level points and caveats: Compared with the roughly 700-donor mean, an Asian-associated ancestry cluster reportedly had fewer N-insertions, according to a later analysis. Earlier findings revealed that most TCR beta V segments proved productive either about 87% or about 30% of the time. CMV serostatus alone was available as immune exposure information.

A note on this clone: Its matching antigen is unknown.

Likely unrecorded immune exposures existed in these nominally healthy donors. J is TRBJ2-1 and V is TRBV7-8; D possibly corresponds to TRBD1 (6 bases). The TCR sequence derives from a woman aged 25-40 years in good health and CMV-seronegative. Sequenced sample: PBMCs. CDR3 protein: CASSLGGSRGNEQFF. CDR3 DNA sequence: TGTGCCAGCAGCTTAGGGGGTAGCAGGGGCAATGAGCAGTTCTTC.